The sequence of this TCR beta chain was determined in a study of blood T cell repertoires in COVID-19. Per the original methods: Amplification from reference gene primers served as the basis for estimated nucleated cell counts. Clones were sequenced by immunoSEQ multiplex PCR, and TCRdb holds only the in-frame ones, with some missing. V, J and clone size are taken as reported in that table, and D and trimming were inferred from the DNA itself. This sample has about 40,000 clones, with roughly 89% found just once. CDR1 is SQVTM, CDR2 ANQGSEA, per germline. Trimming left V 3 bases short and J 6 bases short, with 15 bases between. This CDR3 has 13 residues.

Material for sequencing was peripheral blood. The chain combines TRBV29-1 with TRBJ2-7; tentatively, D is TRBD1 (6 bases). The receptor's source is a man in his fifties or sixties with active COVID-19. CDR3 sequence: CSVDEGLRGEQYF. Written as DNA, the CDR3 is TGCAGCGTTGACGAGGGCCTCAGGGGCGAGCAGTACTTC.